The 9 T cell receptor beta chains below come from one sample, sequenced in a study of shared clonotypes between healthy human individuals. The repertoire was sequenced with immunoSEQ multiplex PCR; TCRdb's copy has only in-frame clones and lacks some. This sample has millions of clones, with more than 80% found just once. The sample was naive CD4+ T cells sorted from blood. The sample's subset: CD45RA+ positively selected. These receptors originate from a young man in good health.

Only a few counts were recorded for this clone. CDR3: CASSSSWGAIQPQHF. The CDR3 DNA follows: TGTGCCAGCAGTTCTTCATGGGGGGCGATCCAGCCCCAGCATTTT. The V and J genes are TRBV27 and TRBJ1-5, with D possibly TRBD1 on 6 matching bases. Germline V lookup: CDR1 MNHEY, CDR2 SMNVEV (reference sequence). CDR3 size: 15 residues. Between the trimmed V and J ends, which lost 4 bases and 7 bases, there was a span of 17 bases.

The rearrangement joins TRBV4-1 to TRBJ1-4, with no clear D. CDR3 size: 15 residues. V lost 4 bases, J lost 4 bases, and 13 bases lay in between. Germline lookup yields CDR1 MGHRA and CDR2 YSYEKL. In nucleotides, the CDR3 is TGCGCCAGCAGCCTCCAAAGCAACTATAATGAAAAACTGTTTTTT. Translating it yields CASSLQSNYNEKLFF.

The gene calls are TRBV11-2 and TRBJ2-3; D is unresolved. There are 15 residues in the CDR3. Between the trimmed V and J ends, which lost 1 base and 5 bases, there was a span of 13 bases. Germline V CDR1 and CDR2: SGHAT, FQNNGV. The CDR3 loop reads CASSLVGYARDTQYF. CDR3 DNA sequence: TGTGCCAGCAGCTTAGTGGGGTACGCACGAGATACGCAGTATTTT.

This chain uses TRBV28 with TRBJ2-5; D assignment may be TRBD1 or TRBD2 (5 bases each). Germline-derived CDR1 and CDR2 are MDHEN and SYDVKM. V was trimmed by 5 bases and J by 4 bases, leaving 17 bases between them. CDR3 length: 15 residues. The DNA for the CDR3 is TGTGCCAGCAGTCCTAGTGGGGGAACGGGAGAGACCCAGTACTTC. Its translation is CASSPSGGTGETQYF.

The chain carries TRBV5-8 and TRBJ2-1; 14 bases agree with TRBD2. The CDR3 covers 18 residues. V trimming: 2 bases; J trimming: 0 bases; junction bases outside the gene matches: 4. Germline V lookup: CDR1 SGHTS, CDR2 YDEGEE. Here the CDR3 reads CASSLGLAGGNSYNEQFF. The CDR3 region has the DNA TGTGCCAGCAGCTTAGGACTAGCGGGAGGCAACTCCTACAATGAGCAGTTCTTC.

The V and J genes are TRBV6-5 and TRBJ1-2; D perhaps matches TRBD1 (6 bases). V gave up 2 bases and J gave up 4 bases, with 11 bases separating them. Germline V lookup: CDR1 MNHEY, CDR2 SVGAGI. The CDR3 has 14 amino acids. The DNA of the CDR3 is TGTGCCAGCAGTTACGACGGGACACCCTATGGCTACACCTTC. This encodes CASSYDGTPYGYTF.

The chain couples TRBV7-8 to TRBJ1-6; no firm D call. Trimming removed 2 bases from V and 0 bases from J, with 11 bases in between. CDR3 size: 17 residues. Per germline, CDR1 SGHVS and CDR2 FQNEAQ. CDR3 sequence reads: CASSLFRDGSYNSPLHF. CDR3 DNA sequence: TGTGCCAGCAGCTTATTTCGGGATGGCTCCTATAATTCACCCCTCCACTTT.

CDR3 nucleotides: TGTGCCAGCAGCTTGTTTCCCCCGGGACAGAGGAGCACAGATACGCAGTATTTT. It is translated as CASSLFPPGQRSTDTQYF. V is TRBV5-5 and J is TRBJ2-3; 7 nucleotides line up with TRBD1. Losses at the gene ends were 1 base for V and 0 bases for J; bases not matched to a gene: 11. The CDR3 contains 18 residues. Germline assignment: CDR1 SGHKS and CDR2 YYEKEE (reference sequence).

Turning to this clone: The same CDR3 is also encoded by other DNA sequences in this sample. The chain combines TRBV5-8 with TRBJ2-1; D remains ambiguous. The germline V gene encodes CDR1 SGHTS and CDR2 YDEGEE. V was clipped by 0 bases and J by 9 bases, with 4 bases between them. The CDR3 has 11 residues. The CDR3 is CASSLVSEQFF. In DNA, the CDR3 is TGTGCCAGCAGCTTGGTGAGTGAGCAGTTCTTC. Drawing the rest from reference TRBV5-8 and TRBJ2-1, the complete variable domain is EAGVTQSPTHLIKTRGQQATLRCSPISGHTSVYWYQQALGLGLQFLLWYDEGEERNRGNFPPRFSGRQFPNYSSELNVNALELEDSALYLCASSLVSEQFFGPGTRLTVL.